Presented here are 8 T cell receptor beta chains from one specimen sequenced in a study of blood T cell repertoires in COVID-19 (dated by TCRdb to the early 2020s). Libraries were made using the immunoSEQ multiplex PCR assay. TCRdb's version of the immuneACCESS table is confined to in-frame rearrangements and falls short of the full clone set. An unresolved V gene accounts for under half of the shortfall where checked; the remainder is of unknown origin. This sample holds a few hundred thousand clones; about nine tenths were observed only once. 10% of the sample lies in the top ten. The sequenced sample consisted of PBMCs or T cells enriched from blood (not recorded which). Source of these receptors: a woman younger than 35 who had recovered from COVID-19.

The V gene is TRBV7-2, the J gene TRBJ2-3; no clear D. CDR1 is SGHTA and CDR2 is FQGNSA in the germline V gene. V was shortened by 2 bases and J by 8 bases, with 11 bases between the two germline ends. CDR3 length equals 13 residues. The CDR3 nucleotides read TGTGCCAGCAGCTTAAACTCCCCGGGTACGCAGTATTTT. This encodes CASSLNSPGTQYF.

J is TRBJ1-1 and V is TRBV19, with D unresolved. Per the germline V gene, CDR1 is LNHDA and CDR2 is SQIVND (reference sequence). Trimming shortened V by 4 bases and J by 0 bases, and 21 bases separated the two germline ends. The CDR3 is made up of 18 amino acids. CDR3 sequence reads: CASSTRRRAEYMNTEAFF. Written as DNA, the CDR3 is TGTGCCAGTAGTACCCGACGGCGCGCGGAATATATGAACACTGAAGCTTTCTTT.

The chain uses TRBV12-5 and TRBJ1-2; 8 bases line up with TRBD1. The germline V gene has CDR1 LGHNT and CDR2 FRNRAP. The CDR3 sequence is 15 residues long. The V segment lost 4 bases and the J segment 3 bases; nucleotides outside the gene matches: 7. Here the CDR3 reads CASGSDWDRYYGYTF. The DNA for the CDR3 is TGTGCTAGTGGTTCCGACTGGGACAGGTACTATGGCTACACCTTC.

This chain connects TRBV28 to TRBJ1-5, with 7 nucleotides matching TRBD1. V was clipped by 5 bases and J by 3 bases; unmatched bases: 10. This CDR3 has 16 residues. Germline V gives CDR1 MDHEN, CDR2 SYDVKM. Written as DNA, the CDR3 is TGTGCCAGCAGTCCTGCCCTACAGGGGATCAATCAGCCCCAGCATTTT. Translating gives CASSPALQGINQPQHF.

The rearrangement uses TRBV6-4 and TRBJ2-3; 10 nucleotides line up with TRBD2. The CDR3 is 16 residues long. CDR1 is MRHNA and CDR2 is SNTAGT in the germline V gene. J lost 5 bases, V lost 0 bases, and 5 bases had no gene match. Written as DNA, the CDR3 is TGTGCCAGCAGTGACTCGTCTAGCGGGAGCGTAGATACGCAGTATTTT. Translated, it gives CASSDSSSGSVDTQYF.

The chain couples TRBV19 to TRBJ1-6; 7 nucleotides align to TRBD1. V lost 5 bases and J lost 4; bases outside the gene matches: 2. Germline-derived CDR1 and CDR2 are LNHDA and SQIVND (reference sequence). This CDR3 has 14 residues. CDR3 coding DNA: TGTGCCAGTAGTTGGGGACAGTATAATTCACCCCTCCACTTT. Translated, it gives CASSWGQYNSPLHF. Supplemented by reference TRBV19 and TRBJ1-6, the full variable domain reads DGGITQSPKYLFRKEGQNVTLSCEQNLNHDAMYWYRQDPGQGLRLIYYSQIVNDFQKGDIAEGYSVSREKKESFPLTVTSAQKNPTAFYLCASSWGQYNSPLHFGNGTRLTVT.

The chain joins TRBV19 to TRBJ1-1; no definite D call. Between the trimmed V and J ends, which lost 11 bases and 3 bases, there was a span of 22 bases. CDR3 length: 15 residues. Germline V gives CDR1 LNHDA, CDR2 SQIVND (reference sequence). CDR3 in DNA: TGTGCCGGGAGTTCCGGCGAGGGAGACGACACTGAAGCTTTCTTT. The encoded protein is CAGSSGEGDDTEAFF.

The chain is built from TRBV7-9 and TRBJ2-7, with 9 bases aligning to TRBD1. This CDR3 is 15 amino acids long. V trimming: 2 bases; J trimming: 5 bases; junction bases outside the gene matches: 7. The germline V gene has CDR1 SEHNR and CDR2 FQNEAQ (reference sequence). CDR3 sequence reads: CASSLTGGANDEQYF. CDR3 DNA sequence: TGTGCCAGCAGCTTAACAGGGGGCGCTAACGACGAGCAGTACTTC.